One and the same sample provided the 22 T cell receptor beta chains below, sequenced in a study of blood T cell repertoires in COVID-19. Libraries were prepared by immunoSEQ multiplex PCR; TCRdb keeps only in-frame clonotypes and omits some of them. The sample yields a few hundred thousand clones, roughly 86% seen once. The sample comprised peripheral blood. All receptors come from a woman aged 30 to 39 who had recovered from COVID-19.

Of note for this clone: Other DNA sequences in this sample translate to the same CDR3. The V and J genes are TRBV4-1 and TRBJ2-7; perhaps TRBD1 as D (5 bases). Deletions cut 1 base from V and 0 bases from J, with 10 bases between. This CDR3 has 15 residues. Germline V gene lookup returns CDR1 MGHRA and CDR2 YSYEKL. The CDR3 sequence is CASSQVGDSSYEQYF. As DNA, the CDR3 is TGCGCCAGCAGCCAAGTAGGGGATAGCTCCTACGAGCAGTACTTC.

The genes are TRBV5-1 and TRBJ2-7; D might be TRBD2 (6 bases). CDR1 SGHRS and CDR2 YFSETQ come from the germline V gene. The CDR3 contains 16 residues. V was trimmed by 4 bases and J by 2 bases, leaving 19 bases between them. This chain's CDR3 is CASSPADSGFPYEQYF. As DNA, the CDR3 is TGCGCCAGCAGCCCAGCCGATAGCGGTTTTCCCTACGAGCAGTACTTC.

The chain links TRBV19 to TRBJ2-7, with 13 bases identical to TRBD2. This CDR3 contains 16 residues. Trimming removed 6 bases from V and 2 bases from J; junction bases left unmatched: 7. Germline CDR1 reads LNHDA; CDR2 reads SQIVND (reference sequence). The CDR3: CASRRTSGGPAYEQYF. For the CDR3, the DNA is TGTGCCAGTAGGCGGACTAGCGGGGGCCCAGCCTACGAGCAGTACTTC.

The chain is built from TRBV10-3 and TRBJ2-1, with D perhaps TRBD2 (5 bases). Germline V gene sequence: CDR1 ENHRY, CDR2 SYGVKD. The CDR3 totals 14 residues. Trimming removed 4 bases at V and 7 bases at J, with 14 bases between. This CDR3 is CAISAGISGNEQFF. Written as DNA, the CDR3 is TGTGCCATCAGTGCGGGCATCTCGGGGAATGAGCAGTTCTTC.

In this sample, this clone turned up once. The rearrangement uses TRBV24-1 and TRBJ2-6; no clear D gene. The CDR3 runs to 16 residues. Trimming took off 3 bases at V and 0 bases at J, with 8 bases between the two ends. Germline V gene data show CDR1 as KGHDR and CDR2 as SFDVKD. The CDR3: CATSDTRSSGANVLTF. The CDR3 nucleotides read TGTGCCACCAGTGATACTCGGAGCTCTGGGGCCAACGTCCTGACTTTC.

The V call is TRBV27, the J call TRBJ2-7, with TRBD2 matching 8 bases. CDR1 and CDR2 (germline): MNHEY, SMNVEV (reference sequence). The CDR3 contains 18 residues. V lost 1 base to trimming and J lost 6 bases; unmatched junction nucleotides: 17. This CDR3 reads CASSLLSPRAGVSGEQYF. The DNA for the CDR3 is TGTGCCAGCAGTTTATTGTCCCCCAGAGCGGGAGTCTCCGGCGAGCAGTACTTC.

V gene TRBV4-3 combines with J gene TRBJ2-5; the D gene is possibly TRBD1 (6 bases). Germline V gene sequence: CDR1 LGHNA, CDR2 YSLEER. The CDR3 contains 15 residues. With 0 bases removed from V and 2 bases from J, the gap between germline ends came to 10 bases. The CDR3 DNA is TGCGCCAGCAGCCAAGATCACCAGGGGCAAGAGACCCAGTACTTC. Translation: CASSQDHQGQETQYF.

This sequence joins TRBV30 and TRBJ2-3; no definite D call. Trimming took off 2 bases at V and 6 bases at J, with 9 bases between the two ends. CDR3 length: 12 residues. Germline V gives CDR1 GTSNPN, CDR2 SVGIG (reference sequence). In DNA, the CDR3 is TGTGCCTGGAGTATCAGTGGCGATACGCAGTATTTT. The encoded protein is CAWSISGDTQYF.

The rearrangement joins TRBV7-3 to TRBJ1-2; D gene uncertain. Germline V CDR1 and CDR2: SGHTA, FQGTGA. The CDR3 is 13 residues long. Trimming removed 3 bases from V and 2 bases from J, with 7 bases in between. CDR3 DNA: TGTGCCAGCAGCTTCCCCGGGAACTATGGCTACACCTTC. It translates to CASSFPGNYGYTF.

In nucleotides, the CDR3 is TGTGCCAGCAGCCCGGGGGGTTACTCCTACGAGCAGTACTTC. Translation gives CASSPGGYSYEQYF. The chain has TRBV5-4 and TRBJ2-7; TRBD2 agrees at 7 bases. CDR1 is SGHNT, CDR2 YYREEE, per germline (reference sequence). CDR3 length: 14 residues. The junction had 4 bases not matched to a gene; V was cut back by 4 bases and J by 0 bases.

This chain connects TRBV19 to TRBJ1-1; D ambiguous. This CDR3 contains 10 residues. The V gene's germline CDR1 is LNHDA and CDR2 SQIVND (reference sequence). Trimming removed 5 bases from V and 8 bases from J, with 6 bases in between. DNA for the CDR3: TGTGCCAGTAGTTCCGGGGAAGCTTTCTTT. It yields the protein CASSSGEAFF.

The chain recombines TRBV13 with TRBJ2-7; TRBD1 is a possible D gene (6 bases). V dropped 4 bases and J dropped 5 bases, with 15 bases sitting between them. This CDR3 contains 14 residues. Germline assignment: CDR1 PRHDT and CDR2 FYEKMQ (reference sequence). CDR3 sequence (DNA): TGTGCCAGCAGCTCCCTACAGGGTAGCGACGAGCAGTACTTC. Its protein is CASSSLQGSDEQYF.

This rearrangement joins TRBV5-6 to TRBJ2-3; tentatively, D is TRBD2 (6 bases). With 0 bases removed from V and 2 bases from J, the gap between germline ends came to 10 bases. CDR1 and CDR2 from the germline V gene are SGHDT and YYEEEE. CDR3 length equals 15 residues. CDR3 DNA: TGTGCCAGCAGCTTGGCCGGGGGAACCACAGATACGCAGTATTTT. This gives the protein CASSLAGGTTDTQYF.

CDR3 coding DNA: TGTGCCAGCAGTGAATATACCGGACAGGGGGGGACCGGGGAGCTGTTTTTT. This gives the protein CASSEYTGQGGTGELFF. This chain links TRBV25-1 with TRBJ2-2, with TRBD1 matching over 10 bases. The CDR3 has 17 residues. Germline V gene lookup returns CDR1 MGHDK and CDR2 SYGVNS. Trimming cost V 0 bases and J 5 bases; bases outside gene matches: 6.

This clone was picked up one time. The J gene is TRBJ1-1, the V gene TRBV13; unclear D gene. The V end was cut by 5 bases, the J end by 1 base, with 5 bases between. Germline V CDR1 and CDR2: PRHDT, FYEKMQ (reference sequence). The CDR3 spans 12 residues. Here the CDR3 reads CASSAENTEAFF. The CDR3 coding sequence is TGTGCCAGCAGCGCAGAGAACACTGAAGCTTTCTTT.

This clone has only a few counts. The gene calls are TRBV28 and TRBJ2-3; D is uncertain. The V end was cut by 6 bases, the J end by 0 bases, with 10 bases between. The CDR3 runs 14 residues. CDR1 and CDR2 (germline): MDHEN, SYDVKM. The CDR3 bases are TGTGCCAGCAGCTCCCCAGGTAGCACAGATACGCAGTATTTT. The encoded protein is CASSSPGSTDTQYF.

The rearrangement uses TRBV2 and TRBJ1-6, with no clear D. Trimming pared 8 bases from V and 9 bases from J, leaving 11 bases between. Germline lookup yields CDR1 SNHLY and CDR2 FYNNEI. The CDR3 is 12 amino acids. CDR3 in DNA: TGTGCCAGCTCGGTACAGCTTTCACCCCTCCACTTT. It yields the protein CASSVQLSPLHF.

The chain employs TRBV27 and TRBJ2-7; D is possibly TRBD1 (6 bases). Germline loops: CDR1 MNHEY, CDR2 SMNVEV (reference sequence). The CDR3 loop spans 13 amino acids. V lost 6 bases to trimming and J lost 0 bases, with 9 bases between them. The CDR3 coding sequence is TGTGCCAGCAGATTACAGGGCTCCTACGAGCAGTACTTC. This sequence encodes CASRLQGSYEQYF.

The chain couples TRBV7-2 to TRBJ1-1, with TRBD1 identical over 9 bases. The germline V gene encodes CDR1 SGHTA and CDR2 FQGNSA. The CDR3 has 15 amino acids. The V and J ends lost 4 bases and 4 bases, in that order; junction bases with no gene match: 7. CDR3 sequence reads: CASSSRTGGVTEAFF. The CDR3 coding sequence is TGTGCCAGCAGCTCACGCACAGGGGGCGTCACTGAAGCTTTCTTT.

The V gene is TRBV5-4, the J gene TRBJ1-6, with TRBD1 matching over 7 bases. With 2 bases clipped from V and 5 bases from J, the junction kept 7 bases outside the gene matches. Germline values: CDR1 SGHNT, CDR2 YYREEE (reference sequence). The CDR3 has 16 amino acids. CDR3 residues: CASSLNRGSNNSPLHF. For the CDR3, the DNA is TGTGCCAGCAGCTTAAACAGGGGATCAAATAATTCACCCCTCCACTTT.

The V call is TRBV19, the J call TRBJ1-1; a weak D match, TRBD1 (6 bases). V lost 7 bases and J 0 bases, leaving 18 bases between the germline ends. This CDR3 is 16 amino acids long. CDR1 is LNHDA, CDR2 SQIVND, per germline (reference sequence). CDR3 protein: CASTPSWGGMNTEAFF. CDR3 sequence (DNA): TGTGCCAGTACCCCATCCTGGGGGGGCATGAACACTGAAGCTTTCTTT.

The chain employs TRBV4-2 and TRBJ1-6; TRBD1 agrees at 9 bases. The V and J ends lost 0 bases and 7 bases, in that order; junction bases with no gene match: 7. This CDR3 has 17 residues. The germline V gene encodes CDR1 LGHNA and CDR2 YNFKEQ. The CDR3 spells CASSQDSWDRANSPLHF. In nucleotides, the CDR3 is TGTGCCAGCAGCCAAGATTCCTGGGACAGGGCCAATTCACCCCTCCACTTT.